Presented here are 18 T cell receptor beta chains from one specimen sequenced in a study of blood T cell repertoires in COVID-19. Clones were read by immunoSEQ multiplex PCR, and TCRdb kept only the in-frame ones, dropping some. The sample records 200,000 to 300,000 clones, approximately 91% being singletons. The sample comprised peripheral blood. These receptors were collected from a woman under 40 with acute or convalescent COVID-19.

The V call is TRBV6-5, the J call TRBJ2-3; 9 bases are shared with TRBD2. The V segment lost 6 bases and the J segment 7 bases; nucleotides outside the gene matches: 8. The CDR3 is 14 amino acids. From germline, CDR1 is MNHEY and CDR2 SVGAGI. The CDR3 reads CASSEGLATNTQYF. CDR3 nucleotide sequence: TGTGCCAGCAGCGAGGGACTAGCAACAAATACGCAGTATTTT.

This rearrangement joins TRBV5-1 to TRBJ2-5; possibly TRBD2 for D (6 bases). The germline V and J ends were trimmed by 4 bases and 1 base, with 14 bases remaining between them. This CDR3 contains 15 residues. From germline, CDR1 is SGHRS and CDR2 YFSETQ. The CDR3 nucleotides read TGCGCCAGCAGCCGGAGTGGGACTCCCCAAGAGACCCAGTACTTC. The encoded protein is CASSRSGTPQETQYF.

This chain joins TRBV4-1 and TRBJ1-1; D possibly corresponds to TRBD1 (6 bases). V lost 4 bases, J lost 5 bases, and 20 bases lay in between. The germline V gene encodes CDR1 MGHRA and CDR2 YSYEKL. The CDR3 has 16 amino acids. The DNA of the CDR3 is TGCGCCAGCAGCCGATTCACGGGGGGCGCGGGGACTGAAGCTTTCTTT. Its protein is CASSRFTGGAGTEAFF.

Concerning this clone: The sample has other DNA sequences that encode this CDR3 too. The genes are TRBV15 and TRBJ1-4; D is uncertain. This CDR3 has 16 residues. Looked up from germline, CDR1 is LNHNV and CDR2 is YYDKDF (reference sequence). V was pared by 0 bases and J by 2 bases, with 10 bases between. The CDR3 DNA follows: TGTGCCACCAGCAGAGATCTCGGCGGGACTAATGAAAAACTGTTTTTT. It encodes CATSRDLGGTNEKLFF.

The rearrangement joins TRBV4-2 to TRBJ2-7; D is unclear. Trimming pared 2 bases from V and 0 bases from J, leaving 11 bases between. Germline CDR1 reads LGHNA; CDR2 reads YNFKEQ. The CDR3 covers 15 residues. The CDR3 DNA reads TGTGCCAGCAGCCAACCCGGTCTTGCCTCCTACGAGCAGTACTTC. Amino acids: CASSQPGLASYEQYF.

CDR3 region: CASSTVGTRSYEQYF. The DNA of the CDR3 is TGTGCCAGCAGTACGGTGGGGACACGATCCTACGAGCAGTACTTC. The V gene is TRBV27, the J gene TRBJ2-7; a weak D match, TRBD1 (6 bases). The V and J ends lost 5 bases and 1 base respectively, with 15 bases between them. CDR3 size: 15 residues. CDR1 and CDR2 (germline): MNHEY, SMNVEV (reference sequence).

The chain employs TRBV5-8 and TRBJ2-3; 10 bases map to TRBD2. Germline loops: CDR1 SGHTS, CDR2 YDEGEE. The CDR3 extends over 17 amino acids. V lost 4 bases and J lost 5; bases outside the gene matches: 13. The CDR3 DNA is TGTGCCAGCAGCCTGGGGAGTTCGAGCGGGAGGGTAGATACGCAGTATTTT. Encoded protein: CASSLGSSSGRVDTQYF.

The V and J genes are TRBV19 and TRBJ2-6, with a tentative D call TRBD1 (5 bases). V shed 5 bases and J shed 4 bases, with 15 bases lying between them. Germline V CDR1 and CDR2: LNHDA, SQIVND (reference sequence). The CDR3 sequence is 16 residues long. The CDR3 nucleotides are TGTGCCAGTAGTGTTGCAGGGCCCCCCGGGGCCAACGTCCTGACTTTC. It is translated as CASSVAGPPGANVLTF.

This clone came up a few times. The V and J genes are TRBV6-2 or TRBV6-3 and TRBJ1-1; D call uncertain. The germline gives CDR1 MNHEY, CDR2 SVGEGT. V gave up 2 bases and J gave up 2 bases, with 6 bases separating them. This CDR3 has 13 amino acids. The CDR3 reads CASSYAENTEAFF. Written as DNA, the CDR3 is TGTGCCAGCAGTTACGCAGAAAACACTGAAGCTTTCTTT.

This clone was detected only a few times. Other DNA sequences in the sample encode the same CDR3. The V and J genes are TRBV9 and TRBJ2-7; 10 positions agree with TRBD2. V shed 0 bases and J 3 bases; nucleotides not matched to a gene: 0. Germline values: CDR1 SGDLS, CDR2 YYNGEE. The CDR3 runs to 14 residues. CDR3 sequence (DNA): TGTGCCAGCAGCGTAGGACTAGCGGGCTACGAGCAGTACTTC. Translating gives CASSVGLAGYEQYF.

This chain links TRBV18 with TRBJ2-2, with D perhaps matching TRBD1 (6 bases). CDR1 and CDR2 from the germline V gene are KGHSH and LQKENI. V was cut by 7 bases and J by 4 bases, with 13 bases left in between. The CDR3 is 14 amino acids. DNA of the CDR3: TGTGCCAGCTTCGGACAGCCTGGCACCGGGGAGCTGTTTTTT. This sequence encodes CASFGQPGTGELFF.

The chain couples TRBV6-2 or TRBV6-3 to TRBJ1-6; TRBD1 agrees at 7 bases. J lost 9 bases, V lost 2 bases, and 7 bases had no gene match. The CDR3 is 15 residues long. Germline V CDR1 and CDR2: MNHEY, SVGEGT. DNA of the CDR3: TGTGCCAGCAGTTACCCTCGACAGGGTCGTTCACCCCTCCACTTT. It codes for CASSYPRQGRSPLHF.

This clone came up once. The chain employs TRBV19 and TRBJ1-5; D ambiguous. This CDR3 region has 15 residues. Trimming took off 7 bases at V and 0 bases at J, with 13 bases between the two ends. Germline lookup yields CDR1 LNHDA and CDR2 SQIVND (reference sequence). The CDR3 DNA follows: TGTGCCAGTATCAGGCAAACCGATAGCAATCAGCCCCAGCATTTT. This translates into CASIRQTDSNQPQHF. The whole variable domain, filled in from reference TRBV19 and TRBJ1-5, reads DGGITQSPKYLFRKEGQNVTLSCEQNLNHDAMYWYRQDPGQGLRLIYYSQIVNDFQKGDIAEGYSVSREKKESFPLTVTSAQKNPTAFYLCASIRQTDSNQPQHFGDGTRLSIL.

The genes are TRBV21-1 and TRBJ1-2; the DNA was not used to check the table's D call, TRBD1. TRBV21-1 is recorded as a pseudogene. This CDR3 has 12 amino acids. CDR3 sequence reads: CASSGRQGAGTF. CDR3 sequence (DNA): TGTGCCAGCAGCGGCCGACAGGGGGCGGGTACCTTC.

The count of this clone is one. J is TRBJ2-5 and V is TRBV18, with D possibly TRBD1 on 5 matching bases. The CDR3 contains 14 residues. CDR1 and CDR2 (germline): KGHSH, LQKENI. Trimming stripped 1 base from V and 5 bases from J, with 11 bases between. CDR3 amino acids: CASSPQRGTETQYF. CDR3 coding DNA: TGTGCCAGCTCACCACAAAGGGGTACGGAGACCCAGTACTTC.

This chain joins TRBV9 and TRBJ2-1; D is uncertain. CDR1 is SGDLS, CDR2 YYNGEE, per germline. This CDR3 has 12 amino acids. V lost 0 bases to trimming and J lost 13 bases, with 11 bases between them. The CDR3 DNA sequence: TGTGCCAGCAGCGTAGGTAGTAGAGGTCAGTTCTTC. Translated, it gives CASSVGSRGQFF.

The V and J genes are TRBV6-2 or TRBV6-3 and TRBJ1-5; TRBD1 matches 10 bases. The junction had 7 bases not matched to a gene; V was cut back by 0 bases and J by 2 bases. Looked up from germline, CDR1 is MNHEY and CDR2 is SVGEGT. The CDR3 is made up of 18 amino acids. The CDR3 spells CASSYSQGQGFRNQPQHF. The CDR3 bases are TGTGCCAGCAGTTACTCCCAGGGACAGGGGTTTCGCAATCAGCCCCAGCATTTT.

The chain is built from TRBV29-1 and TRBJ1-2, with 8 positions matching TRBD1. Per the germline V gene, CDR1 is SQVTM and CDR2 is ANQGSEA. V was pared by 8 bases and J by 8 bases, with 7 bases of the junction left unmatched. The length of the CDR3 is 11 residues. The CDR3 spells CSLDREGGYTF. The CDR3 nucleotides read TGCAGCCTGGACAGGGAAGGAGGCTACACCTTC. The entire variable domain, with the rest obtained from reference TRBV29-1 and TRBJ1-2, is as follows: SAVISQKPSRDICQRGTSLTIQCQVDSQVTMMFWYRQQPGQSLTLIATANQGSEATYESGFVIDKFPISRPNLTFSTLTVSNMSPEDSSIYLCSLDREGGYTFGSGTRLTVV.